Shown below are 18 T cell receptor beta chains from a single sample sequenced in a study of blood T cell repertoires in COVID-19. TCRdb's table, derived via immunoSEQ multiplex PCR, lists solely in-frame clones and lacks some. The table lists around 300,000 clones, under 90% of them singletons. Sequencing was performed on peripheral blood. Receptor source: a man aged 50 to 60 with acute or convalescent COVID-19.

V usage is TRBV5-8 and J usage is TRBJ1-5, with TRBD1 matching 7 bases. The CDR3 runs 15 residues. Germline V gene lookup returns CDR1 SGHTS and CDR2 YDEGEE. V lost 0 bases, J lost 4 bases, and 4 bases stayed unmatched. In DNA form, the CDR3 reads TGTGCCAGCAGCTTGGGGCAGGGGGGAAATCAGCCCCAGCATTTT. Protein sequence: CASSLGQGGNQPQHF.

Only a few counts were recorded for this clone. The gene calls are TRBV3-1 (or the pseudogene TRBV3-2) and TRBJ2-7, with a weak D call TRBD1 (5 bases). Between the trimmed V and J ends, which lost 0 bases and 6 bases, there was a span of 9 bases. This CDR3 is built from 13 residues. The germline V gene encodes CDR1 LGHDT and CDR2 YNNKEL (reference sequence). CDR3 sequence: CASSQEIRGEQYF. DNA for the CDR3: TGTGCCAGCAGCCAAGAAATAAGGGGCGAGCAGTACTTC.

The CDR3 sequence is CASSITGGMTGNTIYF. CDR3 DNA: TGTGCCAGCTCTATAACAGGGGGCATGACTGGAAACACCATATATTTT. The chain combines TRBV18 with TRBJ1-3; 9 bases are a match to TRBD1. The J segment lost 2 bases and the V segment lost 6 bases, leaving 8 bases of the junction unmatched. Germline loops: CDR1 KGHSH, CDR2 LQKENI. This CDR3 is 16 amino acids long.

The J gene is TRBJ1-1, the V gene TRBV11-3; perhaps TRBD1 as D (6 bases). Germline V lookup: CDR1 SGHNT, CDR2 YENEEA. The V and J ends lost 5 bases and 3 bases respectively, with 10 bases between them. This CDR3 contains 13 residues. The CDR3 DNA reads TGTGCCAGCAGCAACAGGGCTGACACTGAAGCTTTCTTT. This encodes CASSNRADTEAFF.

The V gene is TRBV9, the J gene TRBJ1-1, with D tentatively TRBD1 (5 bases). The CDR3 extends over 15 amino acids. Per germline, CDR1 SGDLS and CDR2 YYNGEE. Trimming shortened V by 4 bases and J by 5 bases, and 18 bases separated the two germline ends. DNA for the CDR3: TGTGCCAGCAGCCCCCGGGGGACGTACGAGACTGAAGCTTTCTTT. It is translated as CASSPRGTYETEAFF.

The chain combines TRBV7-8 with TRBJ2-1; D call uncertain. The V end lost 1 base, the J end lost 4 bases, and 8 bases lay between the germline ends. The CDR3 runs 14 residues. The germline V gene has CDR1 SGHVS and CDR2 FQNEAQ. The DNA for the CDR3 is TGTGCCAGCAGCTTAGATAATTCGTACAATGAGCAGTTCTTC. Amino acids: CASSLDNSYNEQFF.

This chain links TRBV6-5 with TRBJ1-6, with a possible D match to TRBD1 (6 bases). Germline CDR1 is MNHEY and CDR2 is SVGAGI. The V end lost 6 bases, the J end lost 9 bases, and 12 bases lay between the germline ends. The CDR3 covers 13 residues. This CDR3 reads CASRQGLASPLHF. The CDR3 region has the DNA TGTGCCAGCAGACAGGGTCTGGCTTCACCCCTCCACTTT.

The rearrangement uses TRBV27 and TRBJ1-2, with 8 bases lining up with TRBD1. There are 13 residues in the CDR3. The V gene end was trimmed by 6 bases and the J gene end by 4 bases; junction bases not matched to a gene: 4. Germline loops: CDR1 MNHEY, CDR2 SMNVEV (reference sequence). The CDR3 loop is CASRPDRGYGYTF. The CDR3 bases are TGTGCCAGCAGACCCGACAGGGGCTATGGCTACACCTTC.

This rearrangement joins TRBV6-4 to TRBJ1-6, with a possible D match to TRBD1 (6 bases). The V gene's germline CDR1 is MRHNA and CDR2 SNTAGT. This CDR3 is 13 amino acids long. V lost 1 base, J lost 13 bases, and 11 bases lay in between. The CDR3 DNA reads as TGTGCCAGCAGTGACTGGGGCCAGGGGCCCCTCCACTTT. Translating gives CASSDWGQGPLHF.

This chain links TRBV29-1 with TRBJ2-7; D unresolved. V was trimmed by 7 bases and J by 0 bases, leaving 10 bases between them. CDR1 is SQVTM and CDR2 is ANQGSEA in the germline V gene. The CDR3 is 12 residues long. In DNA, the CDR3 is TGCAGCGCGGATTTCGGCTCCTACGAGCAGTACTTC. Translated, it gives CSADFGSYEQYF.

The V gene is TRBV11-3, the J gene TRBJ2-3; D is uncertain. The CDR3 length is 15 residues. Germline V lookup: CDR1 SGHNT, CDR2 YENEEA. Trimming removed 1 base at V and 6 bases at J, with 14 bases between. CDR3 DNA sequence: TGTGCCAGCAGCTTAGGCCAGACTCGTGGGGATACGCAGTATTTT. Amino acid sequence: CASSLGQTRGDTQYF. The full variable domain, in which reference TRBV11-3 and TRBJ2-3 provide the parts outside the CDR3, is EAGVVQSPRYKIIEKKQPVAFWCNPISGHNTLYWYLQNLGQGPELLIRYENEEAVDDSQLPKDRFSAERLKGVDSTLKIQPAELGDSAVYLCASSLGQTRGDTQYFGPGTRLTVL.

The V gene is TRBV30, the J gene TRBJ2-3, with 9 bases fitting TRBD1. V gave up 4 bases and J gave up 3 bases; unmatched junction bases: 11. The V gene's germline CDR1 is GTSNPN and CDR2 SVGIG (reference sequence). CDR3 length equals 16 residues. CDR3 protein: CAWTLGTGSRTDTQYF. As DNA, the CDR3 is TGTGCCTGGACCCTAGGGACAGGGAGTCGGACAGATACGCAGTATTTT.

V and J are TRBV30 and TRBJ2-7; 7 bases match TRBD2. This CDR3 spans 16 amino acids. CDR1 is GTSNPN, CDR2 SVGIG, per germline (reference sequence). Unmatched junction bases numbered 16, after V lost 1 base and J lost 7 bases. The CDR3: CAWSGLRGLPTQEQYF. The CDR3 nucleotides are TGTGCCTGGAGTGGGCTTAGGGGACTACCCACACAAGAGCAGTACTTC.

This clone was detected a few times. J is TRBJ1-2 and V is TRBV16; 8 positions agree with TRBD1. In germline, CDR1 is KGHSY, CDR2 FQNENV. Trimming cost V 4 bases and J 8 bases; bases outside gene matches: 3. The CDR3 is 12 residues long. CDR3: CASSLGQGGYTF. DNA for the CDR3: TGTGCCAGCAGCCTAGGACAGGGCGGCTACACCTTC. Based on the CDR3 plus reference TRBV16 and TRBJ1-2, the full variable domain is GEEVAQTPKHLVRGEGQKAKLYCAPIKGHSYVFWYQQVLKNEFKFLISFQNENVFDETGMPKERFSAKCLPNSPCSLEIQATKLEDSAVYFCASSLGQGGYTFGSGTRLTVV.

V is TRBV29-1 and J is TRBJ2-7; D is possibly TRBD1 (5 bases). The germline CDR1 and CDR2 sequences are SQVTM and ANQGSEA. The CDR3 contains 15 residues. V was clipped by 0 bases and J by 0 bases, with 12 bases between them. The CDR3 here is CSVEDLAGPSYEQYF. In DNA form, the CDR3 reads TGCAGCGTTGAAGATCTGGCAGGGCCCTCCTACGAGCAGTACTTC.

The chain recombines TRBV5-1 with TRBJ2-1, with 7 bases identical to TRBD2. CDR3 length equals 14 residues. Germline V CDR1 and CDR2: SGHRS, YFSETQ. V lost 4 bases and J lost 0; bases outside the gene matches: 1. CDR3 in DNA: TGCGCCAGCAGCGAGCGGGGCTCCTACAATGAGCAGTTCTTC. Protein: CASSERGSYNEQFF.

The chain's CDR3 is CAWSVPQKQYF. As DNA, the CDR3 is TGTGCCTGGAGTGTACCGCAGAAGCAGTACTTC. The chain combines TRBV30 with TRBJ2-7; D uncertain. Germline values: CDR1 GTSNPN, CDR2 SVGIG (reference sequence). There are 11 residues in the CDR3. Trimming shortened V by 0 bases and J by 8 bases, and 8 bases separated the two germline ends.

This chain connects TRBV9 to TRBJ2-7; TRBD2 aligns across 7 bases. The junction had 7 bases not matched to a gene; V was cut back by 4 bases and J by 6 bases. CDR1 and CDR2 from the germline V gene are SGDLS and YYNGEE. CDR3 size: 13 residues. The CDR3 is CASSPPASGEQYF. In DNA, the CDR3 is TGTGCCAGCAGCCCCCCCGCTAGCGGCGAGCAGTACTTC.